The present TCR beta chain was sequenced within a study of early T cells in non-severe SARS-CoV-2 infection. Study-wide findings and caveats: In VDJdb matching, anti-spike CD8 responses were favored while private and CD4 specificities went missing.

Individual cDNA molecules each received unique molecular identifiers attached to them. TCRdb passed the 5' RACE reads through MiXCR, listing each CDR3 protein once. The table has about 100,000 distinct CDR3 sequences, around 10% seen once. This clonotype occurred many times. Its antigen is unidentified. Germline V gene lookup returns CDR1 DFQATT and CDR2 SNEGSKA (reference sequence). This CDR3 has 13 residues. V was cut by 2 bases and J by 2 bases, with 9 bases left in between. This chain uses TRBV20-1 with TRBJ1-2; no firm D call. Sequencing was carried out using whole blood. The clonotype originates from an adult who was a healthcare worker with PCR-confirmed SARS-CoV-2 infection or an uninfected control (not recorded which). As DNA, the CDR3 is TGCAGTGCTAGAAAGCCCCAGAACTATGGCTACACCTTC. This encodes CSARKPQNYGYTF.